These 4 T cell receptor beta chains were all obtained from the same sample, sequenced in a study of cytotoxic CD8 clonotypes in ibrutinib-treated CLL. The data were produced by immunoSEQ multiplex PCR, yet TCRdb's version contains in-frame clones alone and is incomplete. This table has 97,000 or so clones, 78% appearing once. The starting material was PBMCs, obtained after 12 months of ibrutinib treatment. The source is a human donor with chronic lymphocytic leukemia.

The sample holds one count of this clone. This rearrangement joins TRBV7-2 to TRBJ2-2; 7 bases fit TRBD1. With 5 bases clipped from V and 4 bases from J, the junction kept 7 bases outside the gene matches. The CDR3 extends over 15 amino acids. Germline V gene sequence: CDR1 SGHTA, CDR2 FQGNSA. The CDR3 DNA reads TGTGCCAGCAGCCCGACAGGGAAGGGCACCGGGGAGCTGTTTTTT. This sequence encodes CASSPTGKGTGELFF.

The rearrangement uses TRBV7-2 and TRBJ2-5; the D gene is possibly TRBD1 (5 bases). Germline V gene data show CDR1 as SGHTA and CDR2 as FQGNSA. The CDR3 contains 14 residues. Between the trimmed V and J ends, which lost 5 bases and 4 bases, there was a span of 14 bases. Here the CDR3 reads CASSQGAFGETQYF. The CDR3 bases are TGTGCCAGCAGCCAAGGGGCGTTCGGAGAGACCCAGTACTTC.

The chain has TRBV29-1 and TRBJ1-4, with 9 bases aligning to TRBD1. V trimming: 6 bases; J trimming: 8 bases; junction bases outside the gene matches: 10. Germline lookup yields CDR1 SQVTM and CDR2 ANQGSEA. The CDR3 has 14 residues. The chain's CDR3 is CSVNKDRGSEKLFF. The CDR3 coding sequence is TGCAGCGTGAACAAGGACAGGGGTTCAGAAAAACTGTTTTTT.

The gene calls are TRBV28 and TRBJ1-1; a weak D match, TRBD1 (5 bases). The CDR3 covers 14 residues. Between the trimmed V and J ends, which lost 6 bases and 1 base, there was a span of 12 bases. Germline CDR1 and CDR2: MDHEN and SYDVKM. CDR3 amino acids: CASRGSGGNTEAFF. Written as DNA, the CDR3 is TGTGCCAGCAGGGGATCTGGGGGGAACACTGAAGCTTTCTTT.